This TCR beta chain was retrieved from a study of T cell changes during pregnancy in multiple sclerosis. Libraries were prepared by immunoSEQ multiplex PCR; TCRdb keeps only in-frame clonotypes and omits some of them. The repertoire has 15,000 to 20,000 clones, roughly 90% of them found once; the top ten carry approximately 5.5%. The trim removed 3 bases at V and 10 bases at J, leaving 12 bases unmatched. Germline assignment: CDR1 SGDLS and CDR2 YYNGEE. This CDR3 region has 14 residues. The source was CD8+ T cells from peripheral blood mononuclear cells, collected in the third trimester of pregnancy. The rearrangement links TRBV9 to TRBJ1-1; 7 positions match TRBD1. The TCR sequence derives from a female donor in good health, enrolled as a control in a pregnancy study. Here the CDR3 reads CASSEGASHSRAFF. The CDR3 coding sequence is TGTGCCAGCAGCGAGGGGGCTTCGCACTCCCGAGCTTTCTTT.